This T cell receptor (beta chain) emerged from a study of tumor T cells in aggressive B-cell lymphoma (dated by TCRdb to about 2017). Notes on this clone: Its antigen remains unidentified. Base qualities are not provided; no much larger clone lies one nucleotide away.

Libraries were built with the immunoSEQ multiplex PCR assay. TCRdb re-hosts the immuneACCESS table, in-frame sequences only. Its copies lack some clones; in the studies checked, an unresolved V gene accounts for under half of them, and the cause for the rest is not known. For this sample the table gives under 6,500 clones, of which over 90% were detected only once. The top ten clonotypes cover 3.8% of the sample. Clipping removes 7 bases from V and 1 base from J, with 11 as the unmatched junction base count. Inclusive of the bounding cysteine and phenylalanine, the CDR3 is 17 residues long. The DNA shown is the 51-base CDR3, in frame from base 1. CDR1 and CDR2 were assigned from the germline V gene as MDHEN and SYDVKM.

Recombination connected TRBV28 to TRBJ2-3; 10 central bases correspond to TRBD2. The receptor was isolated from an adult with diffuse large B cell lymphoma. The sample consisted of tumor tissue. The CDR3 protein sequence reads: CASNAGTSVGGTDTQYF. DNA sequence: TGTGCCAGCAACGCCGGGACTAGCGTGGGGGGCACAGATACGCAGTATTTT.